This is a list of T cell receptor beta chains from one sample in a study of T cell repertoires in cytomegalovirus infection. MiXCR, applied by TCRdb to the reads, yields one record per CDR3 protein. The data show some 350,000 distinct CDR3 sequences, approximately 32% seen once. These receptors lack a known antigen. The source material was cultured PBMCs, sampled from culture after CMV antigen stimulation. Every receptor here comes from a human donor in good health (CMV status not recorded). Some clones in this sample may be carry-over from other donors' samples. CDR3s include the opening cysteine and the closing phenylalanine or tryptophan. A D gene is named only where the DNA matches it firmly. Size is omitted from some rows. Given values are once, few, many or a class for expanded clones.

clone_size	j_call	d_call	v_call	cdr3_nt	cdr3_aa
many	TRBJ2-7	-	TRBV7-2	TGTGCCAGCAGCCTAGGGACCCGCAACTACGAGCAGTACTTC	CASSLGTRNYEQYF
-	TRBJ1-2	-	TRBV7-9	TGTGCCAGCAGCTTAGTAATAGAGGGGGGCTACACCTTC	CASSLVIEGGYTF
once	TRBJ1-1	-	TRBV19	TGTGCCAGTAGTATAGGTCCAGGGATGAACACTGAAGCTTTCTTT	CASSIGPGMNTEAFF
-	TRBJ2-2	-	TRBV12-5	TGTGCTAGTGGTTTGGTGATTCCGGGGGAGATCGGGGAGCTGTTTTTT	CASGLVIPGEIGELFF
-	TRBJ1-6	-	TRBV27	TGTGCCAGCAGTTTAGAGGGTCCCCATAATTCACCCCTCCACTTT	CASSLEGPHNSPLHF
-	TRBJ1-5	-	TRBV27	TGTGCCAGCAGTTTCGGTAGCTCGAGCCAGCCCCAGCATTTT	CASSFGSSSQPQHF
many	TRBJ2-3	-	TRBV6-6	TGTGCCAGCAGGGACTCGGGTACGCAGTATTTT	CASRDSGTQYF
once	TRBJ1-4	TRBD1	TRBV5-6	TGTGCCAGCAGGTTATCCCGGGACAGGGGTCGACTTCATGAAAAACTGTTTTTT	CASRLSRDRGRLHEKLFF
-	TRBJ2-6	-	TRBV28	TGTGCCAGCAGGCCCGAGTCCTCTGGGGCCAACGTCCTGACTTTC	CASRPESSGANVLTF
-	TRBJ1-1	-	TRBV18	TGTGCCAGCTCACCAGGGATCTCCATGAACACTGAAGCTTTCTTT	CASSPGISMNTEAFF
few	TRBJ2-1	TRBD2	TRBV7-6	TGTGCCAGCAGCTTACACTTTCGGGGGGGAGGGGAAATATCCTACAATGAGCAGTTCTTC	CASSLHFRGGGEISYNEQFF
-	TRBJ1-6	-	TRBV12-3/TRBV12-4	TGTGCCAGCAGGGGGGACGGTTCATCGAGTTCACCCCTCCACTTT	CASRGDGSSSSPLHF
few	TRBJ1-4	TRBD1	TRBV7-9	TGTGCCAGCAGCACTAGGCGGGACAGATCTGAAAAACTGTTTTTT	CASSTRRDRSEKLFF
-	TRBJ2-5	-	TRBV20-1	TGCAGTGTTAAGGACCAAAGGGACGGAGAGACCCAGTACTTC	CSVKDQRDGETQYF
few	TRBJ2-7	-	TRBV28	TGTGCCAGCAGTTCCCCGGACGAGCAGTACTTC	CASSSPDEQYF
-	TRBJ2-2	TRBD2	TRBV7-6	TGTGCCAGCAGCTTAGTGATCAGCGGGAGGGTGAACACCGGGGAGCTGTTTTTT	CASSLVISGRVNTGELFF
-	TRBJ2-3	TRBD1	TRBV7-9	TGTGCCAGCAGCCTGACAGGGGGGGCAGAGGCGCAGTATTTT	CASSLTGGAEAQYF
-	TRBJ2-7	-	TRBV3-1	TGTGCCAGCAGCCCCTTCTCTTCTGCTGGGGAGCAGTACTTC	CASSPFSSAGEQYF
many	TRBJ1-5	TRBD1	TRBV12-3/TRBV12-4	TGTGCCAGCAGTCCCGACAGGGATCAGCCCCAGCATTTT	CASSPDRDQPQHF
few	TRBJ1-2	TRBD1	TRBV27	TGTGCCAGCAGTACCCGAACAGGGGGCCATGGCTACACCTTC	CASSTRTGGHGYTF
-	TRBJ1-2	-	TRBV28	TGTGCCAGCAGTTTAACAGGGCACTATGGCTACACCTTC	CASSLTGHYGYTF
-	TRBJ2-2	-	TRBV27	TGTGCCAGCAGTTTACTGGGTGGGGACACCGGGGAGCTGTTTTTT	CASSLLGGDTGELFF
once	TRBJ1-1	TRBD1	TRBV12-3/TRBV12-4	TGTGCCAGCAGTCCTAGTGTCGGGACAGGGGGCCCTGAAGCTTTCTTT	CASSPSVGTGGPEAFF
few	TRBJ1-1	-	TRBV12-5	TGTGCTAGTGCCAGTAGGAACACTGAAGCTTTCTTT	CASASRNTEAFF
-	TRBJ1-5	-	TRBV6-5	TGTGCCAGCAGTTATCGGCCGGAACAGCCCCAGCATTTT	CASSYRPEQPQHF
few	TRBJ1-4	-	TRBV2	TGTGCCAGCAAGCCCCAAGGAGCAAAACTGTTTTTT	CASKPQGAKLFF
-	TRBJ1-4	-	TRBV12-3/TRBV12-4	TGTGCCAGCAGTTTATCGCACAGGAGCCCTAATGAAAAACTGTTTTTT	CASSLSHRSPNEKLFF
few	TRBJ1-5	TRBD1	TRBV6-5	TGTGCCAGCAGCGGGACAGGGAATAGCAATCAGCCCCAGCATTTT	CASSGTGNSNQPQHF
-	TRBJ1-5	-	TRBV20-1	TGCAGTGCTCCCAGGGGCGTCAATCAGCCCCAGCATTTT	CSAPRGVNQPQHF